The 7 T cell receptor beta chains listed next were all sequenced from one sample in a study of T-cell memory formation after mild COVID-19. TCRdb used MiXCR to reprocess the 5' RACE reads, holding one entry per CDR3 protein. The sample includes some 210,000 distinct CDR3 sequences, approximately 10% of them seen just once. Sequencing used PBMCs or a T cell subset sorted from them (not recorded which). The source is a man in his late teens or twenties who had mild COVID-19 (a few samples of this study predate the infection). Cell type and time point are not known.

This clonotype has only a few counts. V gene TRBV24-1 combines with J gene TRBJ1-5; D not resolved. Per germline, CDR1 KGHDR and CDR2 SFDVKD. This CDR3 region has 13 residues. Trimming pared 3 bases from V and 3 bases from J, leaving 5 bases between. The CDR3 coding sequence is TGTGCCACCAGTGATAGTCTCAATCAGCCCCAGCATTTT. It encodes CATSDSLNQPQHF.

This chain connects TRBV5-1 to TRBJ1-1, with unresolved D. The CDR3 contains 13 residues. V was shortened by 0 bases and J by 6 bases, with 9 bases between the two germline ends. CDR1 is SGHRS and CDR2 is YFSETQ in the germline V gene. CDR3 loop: CASSLGPGSEAFF. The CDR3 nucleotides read TGCGCCAGCAGCTTGGGTCCAGGATCTGAAGCTTTCTTT.

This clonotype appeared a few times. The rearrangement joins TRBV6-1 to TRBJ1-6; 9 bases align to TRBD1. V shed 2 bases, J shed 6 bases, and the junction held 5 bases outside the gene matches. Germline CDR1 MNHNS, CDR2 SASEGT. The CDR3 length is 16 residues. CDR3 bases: TGTGCCAGCAGTGAAAGTCCGGGACAGGGTAATTCACCCCTCCACTTT. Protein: CASSESPGQGNSPLHF.

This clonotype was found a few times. The DNA of the CDR3 is TGTGCCAGCAGTTACAGTCAAAGGGAAGGCTACACCTTC. The encoded protein is CASSYSQREGYTF. The gene calls are TRBV6-5 and TRBJ1-2; D remains unclear. Germline V gene data show CDR1 as MNHEY and CDR2 as SVGAGI. V dropped 2 bases and J dropped 8 bases, with 12 bases sitting between them. The CDR3 length is 13 residues.

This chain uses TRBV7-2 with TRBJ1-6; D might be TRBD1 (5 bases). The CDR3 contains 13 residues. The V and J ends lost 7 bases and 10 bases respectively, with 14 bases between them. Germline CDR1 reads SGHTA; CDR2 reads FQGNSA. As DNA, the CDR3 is TGTGCCAGCAACCCAGGGTTTGGGTCACCCCTCCACTTT. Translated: CASNPGFGSPLHF.

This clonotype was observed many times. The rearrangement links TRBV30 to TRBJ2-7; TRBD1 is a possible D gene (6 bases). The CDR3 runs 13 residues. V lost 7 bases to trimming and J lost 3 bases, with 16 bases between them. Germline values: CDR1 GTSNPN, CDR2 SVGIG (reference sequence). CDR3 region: CASSRQAGYEQYF. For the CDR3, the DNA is TGTGCCTCCTCTCGACAGGCGGGCTACGAGCAGTACTTC.

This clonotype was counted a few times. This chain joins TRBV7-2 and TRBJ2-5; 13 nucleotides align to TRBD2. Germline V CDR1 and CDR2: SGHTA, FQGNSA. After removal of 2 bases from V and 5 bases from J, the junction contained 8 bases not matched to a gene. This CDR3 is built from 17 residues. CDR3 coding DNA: TGTGCCAGCAGCTTATCAAGACTAGCGGGGGGCAGGGAGACCCAGTACTTC. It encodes CASSLSRLAGGRETQYF.